This record covers a single TCR beta chain. In the authors' workflow: Estimates of nucleated cell counts were drawn from the amplification of reference gene primers. Assay used: immunoSEQ multiplex PCR; TCRdb lists only in-frame clones, some missing. Clonal size and the V and J genes are those of that table, whereas D and trimming came from the DNA. The sample shows about 180,000 clones, 75% to 80% of them seen only once. This sample was included in a study of blood T cell repertoires in COVID-19. At the level of the study: The United States, Italy and Spain were the sources of the acute and convalescent COVID-19 samples. The analysed material was cDNA or gDNA that came from T cells, B-cell-depleted T cells, or PBMCs.

Germline CDR1 and CDR2: SSHAT and FNYEAQ (reference sequence). The CDR3 is made up of 14 amino acids. V lost 5 bases, J lost 4 bases, and 4 bases stayed unmatched. This chain connects TRBV7-7 to TRBJ2-5; TRBD2 matches at 10 bases. The sequence derives from a woman between 65 and 79 years old with acute or convalescent COVID-19. The sample comprised peripheral blood. The chain's CDR3 is CASSPRLAGETQYF. In DNA, the CDR3 is TGTGCCAGCAGCCCCCGACTAGCGGGAGAGACCCAGTACTTC.